Detailed here is one T cell receptor (beta chain). As yet, its antigen is unknown. The data derive from a study of cytomegalovirus exposure and HLA in healthy donors. Points from the study as a whole: V- and J-gene trimming of TCR beta was linked (in a later analysis) to a missense DCLRE1C variant. A later analysis found TCR association rates differed by HLA locus, highest for DRB1 and lowest for HLA-C.

This CDR3 is 12 amino acids long. Germline assignment: CDR1 SEHNR and CDR2 FQNEAQ (reference sequence). V shed 5 bases, J shed 11 bases, and the junction held 3 bases outside the gene matches. The PCR made use of 60 Vbeta and 13 Jbeta primers. Here immunoSEQ multiplex PCR was the method, and the copy in TCRdb shows in-frame clones only, minus some. The specimen's table records approximately 180,000 clones. The sequence was obtained from a man aged 25-45 years in good health and CMV-seronegative. This chain links TRBV7-9 with TRBJ1-6, with 7 bases fitting TRBD1. Input material: PBMCs. In DNA, the CDR3 is TGTGCCAGCAGCGGGACAGTGGCACCCCTCCACTTT. Its translation is CASSGTVAPLHF.